This TCR beta chain was identified during a study of Ad26.COV2.S vaccination and SARS-CoV-2 variants (dated by TCRdb to 2020 to 2023). About the investigation overall: Vaccine-arm donors were drawn from COV1001, a multicentre, randomized, double-blind, placebo-controlled phase I-IIa trial of Ad26.COV2.S in healthy adults. Ad26.COV2.S was administered intramuscularly at a dose of 5x10^10 or 1x10^11 viral particles, either as one shot or as two shots given 56 days apart. Sequencing of the TCRbeta repertoire served to evaluate the specificity and breadth of SARS-CoV-2-reactive T cell receptors following Ad26.COV2.S vaccination. A total of 32 samples were included in the TCR-sequenced set, comprising roughly 19 Ad26.COV2.S vaccine recipients, 5 placebo recipients and 8 SARS-CoV-2 convalescent individuals. Trial participants were randomized into five groups of five: low-dose or high-dose Ad26.COV2.S given once or twice, or placebo on both occasions. Investigators did not know the trial group allocation while performing experiments and assessing outcomes.

Comments on this clone: Which antigen it targets is not known. Within one base of it there is no much larger clone, and no base qualities were kept.

The treatment or condition label here, explained by the study, means: about 20 received Ad26.COV2.S at low or high dose, single or two shots; roughly five received placebo; per-sample allocation not given. Repertoires of vaccine and placebo recipients were sequenced from samples taken on day 63 after the first injection. Between 29 July and 7 August 2020, Cohort 1b enrolled about two dozen adults aged 18-55 years at one site in Boston, USA. Ad26.COV2.S was a replication-incompetent adenovirus type 26 vector that expressed a prefusion-stabilized SARS-CoV-2 spike protein derived from the original Wuhan strain. Study-level results and caveats: After vaccination, substantial breadth of spike-specific CD8+ and CD4+ T cell responses was reported. The study lacked the statistical power to compare responses across vaccine doses or regimens. Compared with placebo recipients, Ad26.COV2.S recipients showed higher spike-specific TCR breadth (P = 0.0014). Non-spike TCR breadth was comparable between vaccine and placebo recipients, consistent with the vaccine containing only spike. According to the authors, total T cell responses may have been underestimated by the TCR breadth and depth analyses.

The immunoSEQ Assay was the method used to sequence TCRbeta CDR3 regions. After extraction, genomic DNA underwent amplification by bias-controlled multiplex PCR, followed by high-throughput sequencing. In the original analysis: Collapsing and filtering of sequences were performed to quantify the absolute abundance of each unique TCRbeta CDR3 region. T cell fraction was estimated by normalizing TCRbeta template counts to usable DNA, with usable DNA measured through amplification of reference genes found in all nucleated cells. Repertoire TCRs were annotated as SARS-CoV-2-specific by exact matching of V gene, CDR3 amino acid sequence and J gene to a known reactive TCR set. The reference SARS-CoV-2 TCR set was obtained from MIRA and was filtered for enrichment in COVID-19-positive ImmuneCODE repertoires, whereby public or cross-reactive TCRs were removed. Based on the MIRA antigens, annotated TCRs were further analysed at the level of specific ORF or position within ORF. Breadth was defined as the number of annotated unique rearrangements divided by the total number of unique productive rearrangements, and depth was defined as the summed frequency of the annotated unique rearrangements. Two-sided Wilcoxon rank-sum tests were used to compare TCR breadth between groups. TCRdb obtained this table from immuneACCESS and retained in-frame rearrangements with V and J assigned. These tables miss some clones; where compared with another copy, unresolved V genes account for less than half of the shortfall, and the remainder is unexplained. V and J calls and clone size are given by that table; D and trimming were obtained from the DNA. The sample yields over 300,000 clones; around four fifths were counted once. The ten largest account for around 7% of the sample.

The germline V gene yields SGHRS for CDR1 and YFSETQ for CDR2. CDR3 length: 12 amino acids, cysteine to phenylalanine. The entry retains the CDR3 DNA only, 36 bases that are in frame from base 1. V is pared back by 4 bases and J by 5 bases, with 7 bases lying between the germline termini. Material: peripheral blood, obtained in a trial of Ad26.COV2.S vaccine versus placebo. This clonotype originated in a person between 18 and 65 years old who received the Ad26.COV2.S COVID-19 vaccine or a placebo. The chain is made from TRBV5-1 and TRBJ2-1; a confident D gene designation cannot be given. CDR3 reads: CASSLPDNEQFF. The DNA reads as follows: TGCGCCAGCAGCCTTCCTGACAATGAGCAGTTCTTC.